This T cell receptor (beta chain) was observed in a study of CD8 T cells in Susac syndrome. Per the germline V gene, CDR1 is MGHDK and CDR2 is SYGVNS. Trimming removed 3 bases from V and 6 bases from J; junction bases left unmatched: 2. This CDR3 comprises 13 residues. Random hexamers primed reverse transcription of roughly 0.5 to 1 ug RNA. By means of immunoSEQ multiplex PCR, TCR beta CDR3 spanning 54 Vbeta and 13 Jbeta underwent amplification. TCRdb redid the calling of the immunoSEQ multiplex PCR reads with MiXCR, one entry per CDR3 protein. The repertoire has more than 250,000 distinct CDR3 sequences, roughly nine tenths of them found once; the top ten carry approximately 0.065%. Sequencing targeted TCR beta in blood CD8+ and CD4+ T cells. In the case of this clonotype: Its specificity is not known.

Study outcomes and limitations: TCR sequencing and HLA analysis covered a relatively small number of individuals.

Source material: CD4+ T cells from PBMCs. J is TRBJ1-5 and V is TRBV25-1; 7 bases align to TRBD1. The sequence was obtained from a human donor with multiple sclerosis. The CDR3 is CASSDPGGQPQHF. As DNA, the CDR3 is TGTGCCAGCAGTGATCCAGGGGGTCAGCCCCAGCATTTT.